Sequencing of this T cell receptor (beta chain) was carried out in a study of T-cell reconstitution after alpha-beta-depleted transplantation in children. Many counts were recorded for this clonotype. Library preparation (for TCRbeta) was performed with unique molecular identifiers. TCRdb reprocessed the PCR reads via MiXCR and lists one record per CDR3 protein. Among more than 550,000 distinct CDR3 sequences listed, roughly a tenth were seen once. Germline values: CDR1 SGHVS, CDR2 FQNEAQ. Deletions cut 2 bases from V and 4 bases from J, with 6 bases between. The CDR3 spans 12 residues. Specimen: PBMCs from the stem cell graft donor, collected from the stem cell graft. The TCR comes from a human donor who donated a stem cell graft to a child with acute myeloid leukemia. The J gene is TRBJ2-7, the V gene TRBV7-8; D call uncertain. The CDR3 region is CASSLSRYEQYF. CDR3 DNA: TGTGCCAGCAGCTTATCTCGTTACGAGCAGTACTTC. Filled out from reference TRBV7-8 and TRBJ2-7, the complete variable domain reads GAGVSQSPRYKVAKRGQDVALRCDPISGHVSLFWYQQALGQGPEFLTYFQNEAQLDKSGLPSDRFFAERPEGSVSTLKIQRTQQEDSAVYLCASSLSRYEQYFGPGTRLTVT.